The clone carrying this T cell receptor beta chain occurred many times. Its specificity is not known. Per germline, CDR1 DFQATT and CDR2 SNEGSKA (reference sequence). There are 18 residues in the CDR3. Trimming cost V 1 base and J 5 bases; bases outside gene matches: 15. This specimen comes from a study of T-cell memory formation after mild COVID-19. Findings and caveats of the study: Balance between CD4 and CD8 was seen in clones contracting day 15 to 85, and a CD4+ lean was seen in later expanders.

5'RACE primed at constant segments yielded TCR alpha and TCR beta cDNA libraries bearing sample barcodes and UMIs. TCRdb recomputed calls from the 5' RACE reads with MiXCR, one row per CDR3 protein. The sample contains approximately 210,000 distinct CDR3 sequences, roughly 18% of which appear only once. The rearrangement uses TRBV20-1 and TRBJ2-3, with 10 positions matching TRBD2. The specimen was PBMCs or a T cell subset sorted from them (not recorded which). The clonotype originates from an adult woman who had mild COVID-19 (a few samples of this study predate the infection). Cell type and time point are not known. The CDR3 nucleotides read TGCAGTGCTAGAGGTCCCGGGACTAGCGCCGGGTGGGGAGATACGCAGTATTTT. This sequence encodes CSARGPGTSAGWGDTQYF.